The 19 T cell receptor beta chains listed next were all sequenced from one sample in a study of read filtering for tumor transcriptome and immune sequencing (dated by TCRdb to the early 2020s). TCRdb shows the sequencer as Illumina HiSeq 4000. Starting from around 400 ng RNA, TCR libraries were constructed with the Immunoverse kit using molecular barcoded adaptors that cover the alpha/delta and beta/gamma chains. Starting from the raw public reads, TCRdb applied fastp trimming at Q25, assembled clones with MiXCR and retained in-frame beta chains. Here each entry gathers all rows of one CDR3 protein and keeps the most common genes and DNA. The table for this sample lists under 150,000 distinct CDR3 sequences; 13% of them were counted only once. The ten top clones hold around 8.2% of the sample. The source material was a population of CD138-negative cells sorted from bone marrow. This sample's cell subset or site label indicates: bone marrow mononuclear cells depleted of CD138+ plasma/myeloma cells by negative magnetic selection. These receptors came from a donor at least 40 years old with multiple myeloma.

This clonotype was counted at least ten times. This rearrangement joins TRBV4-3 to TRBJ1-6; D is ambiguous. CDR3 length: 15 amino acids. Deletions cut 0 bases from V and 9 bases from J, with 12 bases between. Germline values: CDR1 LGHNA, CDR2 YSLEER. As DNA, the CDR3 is TGCGCCAGCAGCCAAGAAACAACTCCTCCTTCACCCCTCCACTTT. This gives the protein CASSQETTPPSPLHF.

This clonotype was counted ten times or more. CDR3 sequence reads: CASSEALPGTGKTQYF. The CDR3 DNA reads TGTGCCAGCAGTGAAGCGCTTCCAGGGACAGGAAAGACCCAGTACTTC. V usage is TRBV2 and J usage is TRBJ2-5; TRBD1 agrees at 8 bases. The germline V gene encodes CDR1 SNHLY and CDR2 FYNNEI. Germline trimming cut 0 bases from V and 6 bases from J; bases unmatched to any gene: 9. CDR3 length: 16 amino acids.

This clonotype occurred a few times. The CDR3 nucleotides are TGTGCCAGCAGTGTGGGCGGGAGGGCGGATACGCAGTATTTT. Translation gives CASSVGGRADTQYF. The J gene is TRBJ2-3, the V gene TRBV6-1, with 9 positions matching TRBD2. After removal of 4 bases from V and 6 bases from J, the junction contained 5 bases not matched to a gene. Per germline, CDR1 MNHNS and CDR2 SASEGT. The CDR3 is 14 amino acids.

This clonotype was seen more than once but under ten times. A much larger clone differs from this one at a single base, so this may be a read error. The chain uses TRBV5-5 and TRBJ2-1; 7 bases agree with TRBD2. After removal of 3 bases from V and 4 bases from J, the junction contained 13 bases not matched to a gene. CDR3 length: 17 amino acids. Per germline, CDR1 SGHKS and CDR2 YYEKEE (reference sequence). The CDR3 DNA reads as TGTGCCAGCAGCTCCACTCCCCGGGAGGCAAGGTACAATGAGCAGTTCTTC. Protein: CASSSTPREARYNEQFF.

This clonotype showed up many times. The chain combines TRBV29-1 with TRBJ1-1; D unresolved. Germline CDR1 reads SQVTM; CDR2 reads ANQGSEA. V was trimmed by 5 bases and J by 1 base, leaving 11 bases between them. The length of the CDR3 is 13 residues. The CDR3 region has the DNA TGCAGCGTTTCGAGACGGCGGAACACTGAAGCTTTCTTT. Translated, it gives CSVSRRRNTEAFF.

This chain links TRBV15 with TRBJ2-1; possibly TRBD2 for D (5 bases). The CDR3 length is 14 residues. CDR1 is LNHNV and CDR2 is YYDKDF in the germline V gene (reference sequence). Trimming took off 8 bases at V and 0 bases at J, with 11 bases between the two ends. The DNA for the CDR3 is TGTGCCACCGTAGCGAGTAGCTCCTACAATGAGCAGTTCTTC. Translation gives CATVASSSYNEQFF.

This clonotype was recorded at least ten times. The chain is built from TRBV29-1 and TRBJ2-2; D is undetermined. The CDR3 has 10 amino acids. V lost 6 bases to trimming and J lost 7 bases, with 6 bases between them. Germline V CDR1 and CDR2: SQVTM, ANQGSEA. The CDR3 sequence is CSVSDGELFF. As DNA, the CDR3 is TGCAGCGTCTCTGACGGGGAGCTGTTTTTT.

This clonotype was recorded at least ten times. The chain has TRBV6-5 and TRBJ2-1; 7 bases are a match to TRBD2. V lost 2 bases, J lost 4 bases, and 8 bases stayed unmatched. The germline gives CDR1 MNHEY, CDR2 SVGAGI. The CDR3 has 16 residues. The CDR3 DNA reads TGTGCCAGCAGTTACGGGTCGCGACTAGCTTACAATGAGCAGTTCTTC. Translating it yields CASSYGSRLAYNEQFF.

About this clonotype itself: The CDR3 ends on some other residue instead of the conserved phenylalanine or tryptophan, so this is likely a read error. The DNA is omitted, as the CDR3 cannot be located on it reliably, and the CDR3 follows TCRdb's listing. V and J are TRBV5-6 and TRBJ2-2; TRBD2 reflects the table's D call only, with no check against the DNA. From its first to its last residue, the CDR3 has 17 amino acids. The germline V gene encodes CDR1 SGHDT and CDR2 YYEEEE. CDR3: CASSPPGLAAVTGELLS.

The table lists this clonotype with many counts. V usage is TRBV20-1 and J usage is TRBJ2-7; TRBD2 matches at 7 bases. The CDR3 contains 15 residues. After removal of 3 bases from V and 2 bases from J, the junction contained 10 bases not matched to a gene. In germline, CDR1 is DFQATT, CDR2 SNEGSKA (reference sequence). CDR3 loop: CSARGGPSGTYEQYF. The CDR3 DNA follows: TGCAGTGCTAGGGGTGGCCCTAGCGGTACCTACGAGCAGTACTTC.

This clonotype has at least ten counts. The CDR3 DNA is TGCAGTGCTAGAGATGAGTCGGCGGGAGGGCTCAATGAGCAGTTCTTC. This encodes CSARDESAGGLNEQFF. This rearrangement joins TRBV20-1 to TRBJ2-1; 9 nucleotides agree with TRBD2. Germline V lookup: CDR1 DFQATT, CDR2 SNEGSKA (reference sequence). This CDR3 is 16 amino acids long. V shed 0 bases and J 6 bases; nucleotides not matched to a gene: 9.

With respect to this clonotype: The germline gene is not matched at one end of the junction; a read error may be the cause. The CDR3 nucleotides are TGTGCCGGCAGCCAATTCACCTTCAATGAGCGGTTCTTC. The encoded protein is CAGSQFTFNERFF. The V call is TRBV14, the J call TRBJ2-1; D unresolved. Germline V lookup: CDR1 SGHDN, CDR2 FVKESK. This CDR3 region has 13 residues.

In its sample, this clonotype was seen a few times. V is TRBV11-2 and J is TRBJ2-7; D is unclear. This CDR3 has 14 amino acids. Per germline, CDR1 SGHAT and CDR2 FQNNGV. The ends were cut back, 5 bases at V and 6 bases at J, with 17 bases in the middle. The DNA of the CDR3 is TGTGCCAGCAGCCCTGTGACACAATTTGGCGAGCAGTACTTC. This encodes CASSPVTQFGEQYF.

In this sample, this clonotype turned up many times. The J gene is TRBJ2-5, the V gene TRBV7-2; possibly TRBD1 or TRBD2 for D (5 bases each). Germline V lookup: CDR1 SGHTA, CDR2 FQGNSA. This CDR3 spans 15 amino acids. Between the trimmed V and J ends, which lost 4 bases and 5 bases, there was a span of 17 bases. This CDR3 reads CASSYESLWGETQYF. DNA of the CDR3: TGTGCCAGCAGCTACGAATCCCTCTGGGGGGAGACCCAGTACTTC. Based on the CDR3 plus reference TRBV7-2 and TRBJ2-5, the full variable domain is GAGVSQSPSNKVTEKGKDVELRCDPISGHTALYWYRQSLGQGLEFLIYFQGNSAPDKSGLPSDRFSAERTGGSVSTLTIQRTQQEDSAVYLCASSYESLWGETQYFGPGTRLLVL.

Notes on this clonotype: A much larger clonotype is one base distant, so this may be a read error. The CDR3: CASSDERSGTEALF. In nucleotides, the CDR3 is TGTGCCAGCAGCGACGAGCGAAGCGGCACTGAAGCTCTCTTT. The chain recombines TRBV6-2 or TRBV6-3 with TRBJ1-1; D call uncertain. In germline, CDR1 is MNHEY, CDR2 SVGEGT. The CDR3 consists of 14 residues.

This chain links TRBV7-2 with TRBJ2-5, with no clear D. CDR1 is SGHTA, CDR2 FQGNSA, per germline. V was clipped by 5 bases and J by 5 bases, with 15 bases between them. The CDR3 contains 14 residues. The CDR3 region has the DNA TGTGCCAGCAGCCCTCCTAGGAGTTGGGAGACCCAGTACTTC. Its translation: CASSPPRSWETQYF. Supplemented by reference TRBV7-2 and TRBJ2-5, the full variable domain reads GAGVSQSPSNKVTEKGKDVELRCDPISGHTALYWYRQSLGQGLEFLIYFQGNSAPDKSGLPSDRFSAERTGGSVSTLTIQRTQQEDSAVYLCASSPPRSWETQYFGPGTRLLVL.

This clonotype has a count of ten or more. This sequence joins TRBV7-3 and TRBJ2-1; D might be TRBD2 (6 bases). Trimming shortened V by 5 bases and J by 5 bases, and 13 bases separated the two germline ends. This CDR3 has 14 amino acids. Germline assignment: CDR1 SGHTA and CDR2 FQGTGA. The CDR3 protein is CASSGGLANNEQFF. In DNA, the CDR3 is TGTGCCAGCAGCGGCGGGCTAGCGAACAATGAGCAGTTCTTC.

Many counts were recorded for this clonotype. CDR3 region: CASSVLPAGGSGHEQFF. CDR3 nucleotide sequence: TGTGCCAGCAGCGTTCTACCGGCGGGAGGGTCCGGGCATGAGCAGTTCTTC. The gene calls are TRBV9 and TRBJ2-1, with TRBD2 identical over 9 bases. Unmatched junction bases numbered 14, after V lost 2 bases and J lost 8 bases. Germline CDR1 and CDR2: SGDLS and YYNGEE. The CDR3 sequence is 17 residues long.

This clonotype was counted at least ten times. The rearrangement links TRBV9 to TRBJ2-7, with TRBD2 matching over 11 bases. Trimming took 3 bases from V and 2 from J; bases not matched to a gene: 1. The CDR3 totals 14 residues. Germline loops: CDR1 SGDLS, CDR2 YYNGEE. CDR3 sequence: CASSATSGAYEQYF. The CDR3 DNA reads TGTGCCAGCAGCGCGACTAGCGGGGCCTACGAGCAGTACTTC.